This T cell receptor (beta chain) was identified in a study of shared clonotypes between healthy human individuals. Data came from immunoSEQ multiplex PCR; TCRdb stores just in-frame clones and leaves some out. The sample records about 2 million clones, roughly 96% being singletons. Trimming removed 2 bases at V and 7 bases at J, with 18 bases between. Germline V lookup: CDR1 GTSNPN, CDR2 SVGIG (reference sequence). This CDR3 contains 15 residues. The sequencing input was naive CD4+ T cells sorted from blood. Subset here: CD45RA+ positively selected. This TCR derives from a man between 18 and 29 years old in good health. The V gene is TRBV30, the J gene TRBJ2-4; D is possibly TRBD2 (5 bases). The CDR3 loop is CAWSLVGGSGNIQYF. The CDR3 bases are TGTGCCTGGAGTCTCGTCGGCGGGTCAGGCAACATTCAGTACTTC.